The 17 T cell receptor beta chains presented below share a single source sample, sequenced in a study of cytomegalovirus exposure and HLA in healthy donors. Here immunoSEQ multiplex PCR was the method, and the copy in TCRdb shows in-frame clones only, minus some. There are roughly 150,000 clones in the sample; about 80% occur only once, and roughly 27% lies in the top ten. Sequencing used PBMCs. The receptors derive from a man aged 25 to 40 in good health and CMV-seropositive.

The count of this clone is one. V usage is TRBV18 and J usage is TRBJ2-2; D is unresolved. Trimming took 6 bases from V and 5 from J, leaving 4 bases between them. The CDR3 is made up of 11 amino acids. Germline CDR1 and CDR2: KGHSH and LQKENI. The CDR3 nucleotides are TGTGCCAGCTCCAATACCGGGGAGCTGTTTTTT. Residues: CASSNTGELFF. Supplemented by reference TRBV18 and TRBJ2-2, the full variable domain reads NAGVMQNPRHLVRRRGQEARLRCSPMKGHSHVYWYRQLPEEGLKFMVYLQKENIIDESGMPKERFSAEFPKEGPSILRIQQVVRGDSAAYFCASSNTGELFFGEGSRLTVL.

The rearrangement joins TRBV30 to TRBJ1-5; no reliable D call. The CDR3 is 15 residues long. V lost 0 bases and J 1 base, leaving 10 bases between the germline ends. CDR1 and CDR2 (germline): GTSNPN, SVGIG (reference sequence). CDR3 in DNA: TGTGCCTGGAGTGTACCAGGATCAAGCAATCAGCCCCAGCATTTT. Protein: CAWSVPGSSNQPQHF.

This chain links TRBV4-3 with TRBJ2-3, with 7 nucleotides matching TRBD1. V gave up 4 bases and J gave up 0 bases; unmatched junction bases: 7. From germline, CDR1 is LGHNA and CDR2 YSLEER. The CDR3 is 16 amino acids. CDR3 in amino acids: CASSPPTGESTDTQYF. In DNA, the CDR3 is TGCGCCAGCAGCCCCCCCACAGGGGAAAGCACAGATACGCAGTATTTT.

The chain joins TRBV7-9 to TRBJ2-1, with TRBD1 matching 7 bases. J gave up 3 bases and V 2 bases, and 7 bases lay outside the gene matches. Per the germline V gene, CDR1 is SEHNR and CDR2 is FQNEAQ (reference sequence). The CDR3 consists of 16 residues. The CDR3 DNA follows: TGTGCCAGCAGCTTATCTCAGGGGGAAGGCTACAATGAGCAGTTCTTC. Translating gives CASSLSQGEGYNEQFF.

The genes are TRBV4-2 and TRBJ2-7; D might be TRBD1 (6 bases). Germline assignment: CDR1 LGHNA and CDR2 YNFKEQ. Trimming left V 0 bases short and J 0 bases short, with 12 bases between. CDR3 length: 16 residues. Here the CDR3 DNA reads TGTGCCAGCAGCCAAGATTGGGGGCAGAGCTCCTACGAGCAGTACTTC. Amino acid sequence: CASSQDWGQSSYEQYF.

CDR3 nucleotides: TGTGCCAGCAGTTACGGGGCAGGGGAGTATAATTCACCCCTCCACTTT. Amino acid sequence: CASSYGAGEYNSPLHF. The J gene is TRBJ1-6, the V gene TRBV6-6, with D maybe TRBD1 (6 bases). The CDR3 covers 16 residues. V was cut by 2 bases and J by 4 bases, with 12 bases left in between. Germline-derived CDR1 and CDR2 are MNHNY and SVGAGI (reference sequence).

The rearrangement joins TRBV9 to TRBJ2-5; 7 positions match TRBD2. Germline V gene data show CDR1 as SGDLS and CDR2 as YYNGEE. The CDR3 has 14 residues. Trimming took 4 bases from V and 5 from J; bases not matched to a gene: 8. The CDR3: CASSSREGTETQYF. In DNA form, the CDR3 reads TGTGCCAGCAGCAGCAGGGAGGGGACTGAGACCCAGTACTTC.

This chain links TRBV6-1 with TRBJ2-3; 7 bases align to TRBD1. V was clipped by 4 bases and J by 4 bases; unmatched bases: 8. Germline CDR1 MNHNS, CDR2 SASEGT. The CDR3 is 15 amino acids. The CDR3 region is CASSGQGGYADTQYF. CDR3 nucleotides: TGTGCCAGCAGTGGACAGGGTGGGTACGCAGATACGCAGTATTTT.

The V and J genes are TRBV5-8 and TRBJ2-3, with 10 nucleotides matching TRBD2. Germline CDR1 SGHTS, CDR2 YDEGEE. The CDR3 is made up of 14 amino acids. J lost 4 bases, V lost 4 bases, and 3 bases had no gene match. The CDR3 DNA reads TGTGCCAGCAGCCTAGCGGGAGTGGCAGATACGCAGTATTTT. Translated: CASSLAGVADTQYF.

V is TRBV9 and J is TRBJ2-1, with 11 bases aligning to TRBD2. The CDR3 totals 15 residues. Germline trimming cut 4 bases from V and 6 bases from J; bases unmatched to any gene: 6. Germline V CDR1 and CDR2: SGDLS, YYNGEE. The CDR3 DNA sequence: TGTGCCAGCAGCCTGCGACTAGCGGGGCCCAATGAGCAGTTCTTC. Residues: CASSLRLAGPNEQFF.

Details on this clone: At the DNA level, this CDR3 is encoded by other sequences in the same sample as well. V gene TRBV18 combines with J gene TRBJ2-7; 10 nucleotides align to TRBD1. V shed 0 bases, J shed 2 bases, and the junction held 1 base outside the gene matches. There are 15 residues in the CDR3. The germline V gene encodes CDR1 KGHSH and CDR2 LQKENI. This chain's CDR3 is CASSPPGTGAYEQYF. The CDR3 DNA reads as TGTGCCAGCTCACCACCAGGGACAGGGGCCTACGAGCAGTACTTC.

J is TRBJ2-2 and V is TRBV10-1, with TRBD2 as a possible D gene (6 bases). CDR3 length equals 12 residues. V shed 8 bases and J shed 6 bases, with 10 bases lying between them. Germline CDR1 reads WNHNN; CDR2 reads SYGVQD (reference sequence). For the CDR3, the DNA is TGCGCCAGCGGGACTGTGGCCGGGGAGCTGTTTTTT. It yields the protein CASGTVAGELFF.

In regard to this clone: Other DNA variants within this sample encode the same CDR3. CDR3: CASSLGTRNEQFF. The CDR3 DNA reads as TGTGCCAGCAGTTTGGGCACCCGCAATGAGCAGTTCTTC. This sequence joins TRBV27 and TRBJ2-1; D is undetermined. Germline V gene data show CDR1 as MNHEY and CDR2 as SMNVEV (reference sequence). This CDR3 is built from 13 residues. V shed 3 bases and J shed 6 bases, with 9 bases lying between them.

On this clone itself: At the DNA level, this CDR3 is encoded by other sequences in the same sample as well. The CDR3 is CASSRDRAGNTIYF. Written as DNA, the CDR3 is TGTGCCAGCAGTCGGGACAGGGCCGGCAACACCATATATTTT. The chain has TRBV6-5 and TRBJ1-3; TRBD1 aligns across 9 bases. CDR1 is MNHEY, CDR2 SVGAGI, per germline. Trimming removed 5 bases from V and 7 bases from J; junction bases left unmatched: 6. The CDR3 runs 14 residues.

The V and J genes are TRBV5-6 and TRBJ1-2, with TRBD1 identical over 7 bases. With V trimmed by 4 bases and J by 8 bases, 8 bases remained unmatched. Germline V gene data show CDR1 as SGHDT and CDR2 as YYEEEE. The CDR3 spans 13 residues. CDR3 coding DNA: TGTGCCAGCAGCAAGAACAGGGGTTCGGGCTACACCTTC. Translation gives CASSKNRGSGYTF.

Comment on this clone: The germline gene is not matched at one end of the junction; a read error may be the cause. The chain joins TRBV5-5 to TRBJ1-1, with D hard to call. This CDR3 is 17 amino acids long. Germline loops: CDR1 SGHKS, CDR2 YYEKEE (reference sequence). Here the CDR3 reads CASSHGENSFSNTEAFF. CDR3 nucleotides: TGCGCCAGCAGCCACGGAGAGAATTCCTTCTCGAACACTGAAGCTTTCTTT.

The rearrangement joins TRBV9 to TRBJ2-1; possible D gene TRBD2, 5 bases. Germline CDR1 reads SGDLS; CDR2 reads YYNGEE. Trimming pared 0 bases from V and 1 base from J, leaving 8 bases between. The CDR3 length is 15 residues. The CDR3 region has the DNA TGTGCCAGCAGCGTAGACGGGGAATCCTACAATGAGCAGTTCTTC. This gives the protein CASSVDGESYNEQFF.